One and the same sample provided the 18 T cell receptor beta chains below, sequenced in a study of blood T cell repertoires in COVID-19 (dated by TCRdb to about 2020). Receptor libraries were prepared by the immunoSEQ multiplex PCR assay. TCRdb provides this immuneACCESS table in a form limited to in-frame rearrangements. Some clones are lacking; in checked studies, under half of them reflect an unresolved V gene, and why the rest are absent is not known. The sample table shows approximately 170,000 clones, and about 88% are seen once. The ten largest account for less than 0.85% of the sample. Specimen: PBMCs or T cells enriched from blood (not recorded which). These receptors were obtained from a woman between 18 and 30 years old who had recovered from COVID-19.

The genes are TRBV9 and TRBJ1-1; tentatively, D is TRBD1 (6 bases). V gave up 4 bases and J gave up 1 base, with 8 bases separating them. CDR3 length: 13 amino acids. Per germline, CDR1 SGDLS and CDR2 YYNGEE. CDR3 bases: TGTGCCAGCAGCTCGGACAGGAACACTGAAGCTTTCTTT. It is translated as CASSSDRNTEAFF.

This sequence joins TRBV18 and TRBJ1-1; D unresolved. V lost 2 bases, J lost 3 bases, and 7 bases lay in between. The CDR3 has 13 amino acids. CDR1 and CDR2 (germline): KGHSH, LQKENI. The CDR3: CASSPEVDTEAFF. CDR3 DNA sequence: TGTGCCAGCTCACCAGAGGTGGACACTGAAGCTTTCTTT.

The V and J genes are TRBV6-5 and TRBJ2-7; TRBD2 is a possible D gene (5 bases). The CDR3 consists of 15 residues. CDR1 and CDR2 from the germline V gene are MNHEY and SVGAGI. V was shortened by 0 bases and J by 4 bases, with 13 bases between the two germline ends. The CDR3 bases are TGTGCCAGCAGTTACTCGCGCCAAGGGAGATACGAGCAGTACTTC. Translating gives CASSYSRQGRYEQYF.

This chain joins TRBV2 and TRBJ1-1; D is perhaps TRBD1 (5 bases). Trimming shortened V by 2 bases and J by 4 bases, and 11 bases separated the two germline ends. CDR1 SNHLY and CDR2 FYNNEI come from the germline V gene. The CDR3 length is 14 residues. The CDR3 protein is CASSESQGSTEAFF. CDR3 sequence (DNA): TGTGCCAGCAGTGAAAGTCAGGGTTCCACTGAAGCTTTCTTT.

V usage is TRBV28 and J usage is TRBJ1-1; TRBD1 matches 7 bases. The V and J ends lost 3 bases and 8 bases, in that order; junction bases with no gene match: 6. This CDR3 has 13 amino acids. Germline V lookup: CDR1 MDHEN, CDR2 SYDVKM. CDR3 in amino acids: CASSFGTEKEAFF. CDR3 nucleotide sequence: TGTGCCAGCAGTTTCGGGACAGAGAAGGAAGCTTTCTTT.

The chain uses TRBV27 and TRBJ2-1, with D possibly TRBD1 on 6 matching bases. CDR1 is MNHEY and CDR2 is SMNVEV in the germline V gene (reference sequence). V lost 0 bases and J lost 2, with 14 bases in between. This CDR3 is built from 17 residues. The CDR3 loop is CASSLSRGGNAYNEQFF. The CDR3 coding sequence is TGTGCCAGCAGTTTATCGCGAGGGGGTAATGCCTACAATGAGCAGTTCTTC.

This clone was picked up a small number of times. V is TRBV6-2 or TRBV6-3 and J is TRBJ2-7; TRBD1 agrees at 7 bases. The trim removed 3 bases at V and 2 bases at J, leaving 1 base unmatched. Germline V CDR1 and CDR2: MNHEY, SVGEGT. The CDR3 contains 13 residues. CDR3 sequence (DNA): TGTGCCAGCAGTTATAGGGGGCCCTACGAGCAGTACTTC. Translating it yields CASSYRGPYEQYF.

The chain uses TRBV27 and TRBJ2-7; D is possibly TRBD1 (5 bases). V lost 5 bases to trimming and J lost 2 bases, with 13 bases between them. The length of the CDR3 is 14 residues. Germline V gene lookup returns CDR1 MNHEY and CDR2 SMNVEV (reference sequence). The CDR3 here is CASSPRVHPYEQYF. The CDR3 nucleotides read TGTGCCAGCAGTCCCAGGGTTCACCCCTACGAGCAGTACTTC.

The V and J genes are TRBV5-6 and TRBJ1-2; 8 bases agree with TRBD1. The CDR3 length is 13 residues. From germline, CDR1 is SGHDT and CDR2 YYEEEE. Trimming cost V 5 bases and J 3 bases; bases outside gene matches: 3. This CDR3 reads CASSSDRDYGYTF. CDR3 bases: TGTGCCAGCAGTTCGGACAGGGACTATGGCTACACCTTC.

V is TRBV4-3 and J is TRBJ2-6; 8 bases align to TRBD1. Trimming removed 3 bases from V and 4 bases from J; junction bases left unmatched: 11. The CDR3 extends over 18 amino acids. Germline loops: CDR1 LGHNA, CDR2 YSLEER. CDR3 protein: CASSHLGTGKRGANVLTF. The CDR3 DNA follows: TGCGCCAGCAGCCACCTGGGGACAGGCAAAAGGGGGGCCAACGTCCTGACTTTC.

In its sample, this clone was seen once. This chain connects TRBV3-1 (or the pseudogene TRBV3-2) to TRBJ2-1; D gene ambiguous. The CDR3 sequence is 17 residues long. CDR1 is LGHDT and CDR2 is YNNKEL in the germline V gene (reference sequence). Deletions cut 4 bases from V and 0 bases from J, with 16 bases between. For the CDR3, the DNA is TGTGCCAGCAGCCGGATCAACAGTAAGACCTCCTACAATGAGCAGTTCTTC. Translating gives CASSRINSKTSYNEQFF.

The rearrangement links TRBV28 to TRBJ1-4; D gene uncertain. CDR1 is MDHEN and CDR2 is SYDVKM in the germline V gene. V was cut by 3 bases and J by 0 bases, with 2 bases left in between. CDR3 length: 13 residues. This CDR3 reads CASSFSTNEKLFF. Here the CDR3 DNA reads TGTGCCAGCAGTTTCTCAACTAATGAAAAACTGTTTTTT.

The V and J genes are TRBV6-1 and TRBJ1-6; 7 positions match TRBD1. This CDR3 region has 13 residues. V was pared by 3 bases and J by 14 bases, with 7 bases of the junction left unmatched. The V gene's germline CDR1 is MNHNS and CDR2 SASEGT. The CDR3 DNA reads TGTGCCAGCAGTGAGGGATGGACAGGTGCCCTCCACTTT. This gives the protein CASSEGWTGALHF.

The CDR3 region is CASSADRAYPIQYF. The CDR3, as DNA: TGTGCCAGCAGTGCCGACAGGGCCTACCCTATCCAGTACTTC. The genes are TRBV25-1 and TRBJ2-7; 7 positions agree with TRBD1. With 4 bases clipped from V and 10 bases from J, the junction kept 13 bases outside the gene matches. The CDR3 is made up of 14 amino acids. Germline loops: CDR1 MGHDK, CDR2 SYGVNS.

CDR3 loop: CASSSGPGQPTEAFF. CDR3 DNA sequence: TGCGCCAGCAGCTCCGGACCGGGACAGCCGACTGAAGCTTTCTTT. The chain carries TRBV5-1 and TRBJ1-1, with 7 nucleotides matching TRBD1. CDR3 size: 15 residues. The junction had 10 bases not matched to a gene; V was cut back by 3 bases and J by 5 bases. Germline CDR1 reads SGHRS; CDR2 reads YFSETQ.

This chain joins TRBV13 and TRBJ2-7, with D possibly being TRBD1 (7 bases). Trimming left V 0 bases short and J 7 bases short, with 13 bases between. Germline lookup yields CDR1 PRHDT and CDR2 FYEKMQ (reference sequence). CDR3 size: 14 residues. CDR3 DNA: TGTGCCAGCAGCTTAGGTAGTCCAGGGGGGGAGCAGTACTTC. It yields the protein CASSLGSPGGEQYF.

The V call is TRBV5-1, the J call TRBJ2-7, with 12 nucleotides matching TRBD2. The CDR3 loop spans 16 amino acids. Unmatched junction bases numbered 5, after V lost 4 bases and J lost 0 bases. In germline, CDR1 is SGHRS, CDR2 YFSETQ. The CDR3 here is CASSITTSGSSYEQYF. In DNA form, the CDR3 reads TGCGCCAGCAGCATCACGACTAGCGGGAGCTCCTACGAGCAGTACTTC.

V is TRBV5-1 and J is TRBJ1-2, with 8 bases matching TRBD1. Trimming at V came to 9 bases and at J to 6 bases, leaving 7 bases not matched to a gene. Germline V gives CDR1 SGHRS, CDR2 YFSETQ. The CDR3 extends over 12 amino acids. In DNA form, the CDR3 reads TGCGCCACCGCGACAGGGGAACATGGCTACACCTTC. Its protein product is CATATGEHGYTF.